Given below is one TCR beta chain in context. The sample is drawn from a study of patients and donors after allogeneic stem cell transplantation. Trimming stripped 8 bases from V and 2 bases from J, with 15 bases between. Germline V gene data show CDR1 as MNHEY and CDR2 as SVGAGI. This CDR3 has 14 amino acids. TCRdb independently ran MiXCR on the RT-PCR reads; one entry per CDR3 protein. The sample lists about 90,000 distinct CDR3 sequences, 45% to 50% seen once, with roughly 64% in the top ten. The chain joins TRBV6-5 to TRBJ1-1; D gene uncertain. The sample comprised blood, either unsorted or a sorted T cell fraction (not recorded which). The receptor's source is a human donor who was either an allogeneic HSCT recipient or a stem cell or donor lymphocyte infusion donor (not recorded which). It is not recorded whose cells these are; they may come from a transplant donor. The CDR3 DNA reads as TGTGCCAGCCAGCGGGGAGCACTTAACACTGAAGCTTTCTTT. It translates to CASQRGALNTEAFF.